What follows describes a single T cell receptor (beta chain). The antigen remains unidentified. These data originate in a study of graft-versus-host responses after intestinal transplantation. Study background: Each of the recipients got a multivisceral, liver-intestinal, or isolated intestinal transplant. Study outcomes and limitations: Some patients had graft-donor T cell macrochimerism, and their allografts showed high graft-versus-host to host-versus-graft clonal ratios. Among recipient marrow samples, GvH clones were found; some appeared first in ileum or blood.

Germline trimming cut 6 bases from V and 7 bases from J; bases unmatched to any gene: 26. Germline V gene lookup returns CDR1 MDHEN and CDR2 SYDVKM. The CDR3 totals 19 residues. Repertoires were generated with immunoSEQ multiplex PCR, while TCRdb's copy carries only in-frame clones and drops some. Of around 70,000 clones in the sample, 70% to 90% were seen once. The receptor was derived from a human donor who received an intestinal transplant. The specimen comprised unstimulated CD8+ T cells sorted from spleen or lymph node cells, sampled before intestinal transplant. The chain employs TRBV28 and TRBJ2-7; 8 nucleotides agree with TRBD2. The CDR3 spells CASSRRDRSYRSRGEEQYF. DNA of the CDR3: TGTGCCAGCAGCAGAAGGGACCGATCGTATCGCTCGCGGGGGGAAGAGCAGTACTTC.